This is a list of T cell receptor beta chains from one sample in a study of brain T cells in children with intractable seizures. TCRdb's copy holds only in-frame clones and misses some; the assay was immunoSEQ multiplex PCR. The sample lists roughly 110,000 clones; around 94% were seen once. The specimen was peripheral blood, collected at surgery. These receptors all stem from a boy less than two years old with hemimegalencephaly and intractable seizures. Each CDR3 is given with its conserved first and last residue. The D gene is left open where the match is weak. Size tells how often a clone was seen (once, few, many) or the class of an expanded clone, and some rows leave it out.

abundance	len	v_gene	j_gene	d_gene	CDR3nt	CDR3aa
once	18	TRBV27	TRBJ2-2	TRBD2	TGTGCCAGCAGTCCTAGGGTAGCGGGAGGAGTTAACACCGGGGAGCTGTTTTTT	CASSPRVAGGVNTGELFF
NA	13	TRBV28	TRBJ1-5	NA	TGTGCCAGCAGTTTACAGGGTAGTCAGCCCCAGCATTTT	CASSLQGSQPQHF
NA	16	TRBV20-1	TRBJ1-2	TRBD1	TGCAGTGCTAGTCGGCCTACCGGGACAGGGGTGGAGGGCTACACCTTC	CSASRPTGTGVEGYTF
NA	14	TRBV6-6	TRBJ1-1	TRBD1	TGTGCCAGCAGTTACGGGACAGTCAACACTGAAGCTTTCTTT	CASSYGTVNTEAFF
once	14	TRBV15	TRBJ1-4	NA	TGTGCCACCAGCAGCCAGGGAATTAATGAAAAACTGTTTTTT	CATSSQGINEKLFF
NA	14	TRBV5-5	TRBJ1-2	NA	TGTGCCAGCACCACAACCGCGGCCAACAGCCCCTACACCTTC	CASTTTAANSPYTF
once	16	TRBV27	TRBJ2-1	TRBD2	TGTGCCAGCAGTCCTTGGGGGGGGGAATCCTACAATGAGCAGTTCTTC	CASSPWGGESYNEQFF
once	15	TRBV5-4	TRBJ2-7	TRBD1	TGTGCCAGCAGCTTAGGGACAGCCCGGGTCTACGAGCAGTACTTC	CASSLGTARVYEQYF
NA	15	TRBV5-1	TRBJ1-2	NA	TGCGCCAGCAGCTTCCCTACAGGCGAACCCGATGGCTACACCTTC	CASSFPTGEPDGYTF
NA	14	TRBV10-2	TRBJ1-5	TRBD1	TGCGCCAGCTGGGACAGGTCTGGCAATCAGCCCCAGCATTTT	CASWDRSGNQPQHF
NA	14	TRBV6-2/TRBV6-3	TRBJ1-5	NA	TGTGCCAGCAGTACACGGGACTACAATCAGCCCCAGCATTTT	CASSTRDYNQPQHF